These T cell receptor beta chains were read from a single sample in a study of blood T cell repertoires in COVID-19. Some clones are missing from TCRdb's copy, which holds only in-frame ones; the method was immunoSEQ multiplex PCR. The sample holds some 83,000 clones, 84% seen once. Input material: peripheral blood. These receptors all come from a man aged 45 to 65 with acute or convalescent COVID-19. CDR3s include the opening cysteine and the closing phenylalanine or tryptophan. Each record gives: D gene, clone size, V gene, J gene, CDR3 protein, CDR3 DNA. D genes are given only for firm matches. Expanded clones are given a class, and other clones once, few, many or no size at all.

.,once,TRBV4-2,TRBJ2-1,CASSQDVQGLWNEQFF,TGTGCCAGCAGCCAAGATGTGCAGGGGTTATGGAATGAGCAGTTCTTC
.,.,TRBV6-2/TRBV6-3,TRBJ2-4,CASSSLLRADIQYF,TGTGCCAGCAGTTCTCTTCTCAGGGCGGACATTCAGTACTTC
TRBD1,.,TRBV4-2,TRBJ1-5,CASSQEDRAYQPQHF,TGTGCCAGCAGCCAAGAAGACAGGGCCTATCAGCCCCAGCATTTT
.,.,TRBV7-9,TRBJ2-1,CASSLSSGHQRNEQFF,TGTGCCAGCAGCTTAAGTTCGGGTCACCAGAGGAATGAGCAGTTCTTC
TRBD1,.,TRBV24-1,TRBJ1-2,CATSSPRGARYGYTF,TGTGCCACCAGTTCGCCCAGGGGGGCCCGCTATGGCTACACCTTC
TRBD2,.,TRBV14,TRBJ2-1,CASSSRAGDSYNEQFF,TGTGCCAGCAGCTCCCGAGCGGGAGACTCCTACAATGAGCAGTTCTTC
.,.,TRBV28,TRBJ1-2,CASSPRTAFIGYTF,TGTGCCAGCAGTCCCCGGACAGCATTCATTGGCTACACCTTC
.,few,TRBV5-1,TRBJ1-4,CASSLTGTTNEKLFF,TGCGCCAGCAGCTTGACAGGGACAACTAATGAAAAACTGTTTTTT
TRBD1,.,TRBV2,TRBJ1-5,CASSGGQGNQPQHF,TGTGCCAGCAGCGGGGGACAGGGGAATCAGCCCCAGCATTTT
TRBD2,.,TRBV20-1,TRBJ2-7,CSASPGRAGDEQYF,TGCAGTGCTAGTCCCGGGAGGGCCGGGGACGAGCAGTACTTC
TRBD2,.,TRBV4-3,TRBJ2-2,CASSQTSQNTGELFF,TGCGCCAGCAGCCAGACTAGCCAGAACACCGGGGAGCTGTTTTTT
TRBD2,.,TRBV5-1,TRBJ2-5,CASSLTSGSQETQYF,TGCGCCAGCAGCTTGACTAGCGGGAGCCAAGAGACCCAGTACTTC
.,.,TRBV19,TRBJ1-1,CASSTHGAVNTEAFF,TGTGCCAGTAGTACACATGGGGCCGTCAACACTGAAGCTTTCTTT
.,.,TRBV10-3,TRBJ2-1,CAIRASEGSYNEQFF,TGTGCCATCAGGGCTAGCGAGGGGTCCTACAATGAGCAGTTCTTC
.,.,TRBV19,TRBJ1-2,CASSIGGGRDGYTF,TGTGCCAGTAGTATAGGTGGGGGCAGGGATGGCTACACCTTC
.,.,TRBV5-5,TRBJ2-3,CASSLATPTDTQYF,TGTGCCAGCAGCTTGGCCACACCTACAGATACGCAGTATTTT
TRBD1,.,TRBV11-2,TRBJ2-7,CASSSVAGQGPYEQYF,TGTGCCAGCAGCTCCGTAGCGGGACAGGGGCCCTACGAGCAGTACTTC
.,.,TRBV7-9,TRBJ2-1,CASSPPMRLAVYNEQFF,TGTGCCAGCAGCCCCCCTATGAGGCTAGCAGTTTACAATGAGCAGTTCTTC
.,.,TRBV19,TRBJ1-1,CASSIGSRENTEAFF,TGTGCCAGTAGTATAGGCAGCAGGGAGAACACTGAAGCTTTCTTT
.,.,TRBV4-1,TRBJ2-3,CASSPLRLRERTDTQYF,TGCGCCAGCAGCCCCTTAAGACTACGGGAGCGCACAGATACGCAGTATTTT
TRBD1,.,TRBV3-1/TRBV3-2,TRBJ1-5,CASSQRQGANQPQHF,TGTGCCAGCAGCCAGAGACAGGGGGCGAATCAGCCCCAGCATTTT
TRBD1,.,TRBV19,TRBJ2-7,CASRDGTGSLQQYF,TGTGCCAGTCGGGACGGGACAGGGTCCCTCCAGCAGTACTTC
.,.,TRBV30,TRBJ2-5,CAWRRTDLQETQYF,TGTGCCTGGAGGAGGACAGACCTCCAAGAGACCCAGTACTTC
TRBD2,.,TRBV2,TRBJ2-1,CASSLNLGLAGGYEQFF,TGTGCCAGCAGCCTTAACCTGGGACTAGCGGGGGGGTATGAGCAGTTCTTC
TRBD2,.,TRBV18,TRBJ2-7,CASSERLAGREQYF,TGTGCCAGCTCGGAACGACTAGCGGGCCGCGAGCAGTACTTC
.,.,TRBV12-3/TRBV12-4,TRBJ1-6,CASSPGFSPLHF,TGTGCCAGCAGCCCAGGGTTTTCACCCCTCCACTTT
TRBD1,.,TRBV2,TRBJ1-1,CASSERTGFTEAFF,TGTGCCAGCAGTGAGAGGACAGGGTTCACTGAAGCTTTCTTT
.,.,TRBV5-4,TRBJ1-1,CASSGGGGPTEAFF,TGTGCCAGCAGCGGAGGGGGGGGGCCCACTGAAGCTTTCTTT
.,.,TRBV27,TRBJ1-1,CASSFDRSNTEAFF,TGTGCCAGCAGTTTTGACAGGTCGAACACTGAAGCTTTCTTT
TRBD2,.,TRBV18,TRBJ2-4,CASSPRGSAKNIQYF,TGTGCCAGCTCACCGCGCGGGAGCGCCAAAAACATTCAGTACTTC
TRBD2,.,TRBV4-1,TRBJ2-7,CASSQEKAGGSYEQYF,TGCGCCAGCAGCCAAGAAAAGGCGGGAGGAAGCTACGAGCAGTACTTC
.,few,TRBV9,TRBJ2-1,CASSVGTTTGLSSSYNEQFF,TGTGCCAGCAGCGTAGGTACCACCACAGGCTTATCGAGCTCCTACAATGAGCAGTTCTTC
TRBD1,.,TRBV7-2,TRBJ2-7,CASSLEQGGLIRYEQYF,TGTGCCAGCAGCTTAGAACAGGGGGGCTTGATTAGGTACGAGCAGTACTTC
.,.,TRBV5-4,TRBJ1-1,CASSSPNTEGEAFF,TGTGCCAGCAGCTCCCCGAACACGGAGGGTGAAGCTTTCTTT
.,once,TRBV11-3,TRBJ2-2,CASSIHLQGIGNTGELFF,TGTGCCAGCAGCATCCACCTCCAGGGGATAGGCAACACCGGGGAGCTGTTTTTT
.,.,TRBV27,TRBJ2-7,CASSLGGPGVPLSSYEQYF,TGTGCCAGCAGTTTGGGGGGTCCGGGAGTTCCCCTGAGCTCCTACGAGCAGTACTTC
TRBD1,.,TRBV5-5,TRBJ1-1,CASSPRGDTKRTEAFF,TGTGCCAGCAGCCCCAGGGGGGACACCAAAAGGACTGAAGCTTTCTTT
.,.,TRBV2,TRBJ2-5,CASSVLAEETQYF,TGTGCCAGCAGTGTATTGGCGGAAGAGACCCAGTACTTC
TRBD2,.,TRBV7-2,TRBJ2-7,CASTGLDTYEQYF,TGTGCCAGCACAGGACTAGACACCTACGAGCAGTACTTC
TRBD1,.,TRBV19,TRBJ2-5,CASGGQGAGETQYF,TGTGCCAGTGGGGGACAGGGGGCAGGAGAGACCCAGTACTTC
TRBD2,.,TRBV3-1/TRBV3-2,TRBJ2-1,CASSSLAGTYNEQFF,TGTGCCAGCAGCTCTCTAGCGGGTACCTACAATGAGCAGTTCTTC
TRBD2,.,TRBV9,TRBJ2-1,CASSVGLADNEQFF,TGTGCCAGCAGCGTAGGACTAGCGGACAATGAGCAGTTCTTC
.,.,TRBV4-3,TRBJ2-6,CASSQDVPGNSGANVLTF,TGCGCCAGCAGCCAAGATGTTCCGGGAAACTCTGGGGCCAACGTCCTGACTTTC
TRBD1,.,TRBV5-1,TRBJ1-6,CASSLELAGQGNSPLHF,TGCGCCAGCAGCTTGGAGTTGGCAGGACAGGGGAATTCACCCCTCCACTTT
TRBD2,.,TRBV15,TRBJ2-3,CATSRKRGPPTDTQYF,TGTGCCACCAGCAGAAAGCGGGGGCCGCCCACAGATACGCAGTATTTT
TRBD2,.,TRBV6-5,TRBJ2-3,CASSFGLAGDTQYF,TGTGCCAGCAGTTTTGGACTAGCGGGAGATACGCAGTATTTT
.,once,TRBV6-6,TRBJ2-5,CASSYSGTAGETQYF,TGTGCCAGCAGTTACAGTGGGACTGCGGGTGAGACCCAGTACTTC
.,once,TRBV14,TRBJ2-5,CASSQLTGSTRQETQYF,TGTGCCAGCAGCCAATTAACAGGGTCGACTCGACAAGAGACCCAGTACTTC
TRBD2,.,TRBV29-1,TRBJ2-5,CSAGLAGGQETQYF,TGCAGCGCTGGACTAGCGGGGGGGCAAGAGACCCAGTACTTC
.,.,TRBV28,TRBJ1-4,CASSSDRSTNEKLFF,TGTGCCAGCAGTTCCGACAGATCAACTAATGAAAAACTGTTTTTT
.,.,TRBV20-1,TRBJ1-6,CSAPTGSLHF,TGCAGTGCCCCAACGGGATCCCTCCACTTT
TRBD1,.,TRBV5-4,TRBJ2-1,CASSLAGDRGKIEQFF,TGTGCCAGCAGCTTGGCAGGGGACAGGGGGAAGATTGAGCAGTTCTTC
TRBD2,.,TRBV7-2,TRBJ2-5,CASSLTSGGARETQYF,TGTGCCAGCAGCCTGACTAGCGGGGGGGCCAGGGAGACCCAGTACTTC
.,.,TRBV6-4,TRBJ2-3,CASSDLGRSTDTQYF,TGTGCCAGCAGTGACTTGGGGCGCAGCACAGATACGCAGTATTTT
.,.,TRBV28,TRBJ2-1,CASRQTGWVGENEQFF,TGTGCCAGCAGGCAGACTGGTTGGGTGGGTGAAAATGAGCAGTTCTTC
.,.,TRBV24-1,TRBJ2-5,CATSDPQGGGQETQYF,TGTGCCACCAGTGACCCACAGGGGGGGGGCCAAGAGACCCAGTACTTC
.,.,TRBV28,TRBJ1-5,CASSNTGRGYGRDSNQPQHF,TGTGCCAGCAGTAACACAGGGAGAGGGTACGGCAGGGATAGCAATCAGCCCCAGCATTTT